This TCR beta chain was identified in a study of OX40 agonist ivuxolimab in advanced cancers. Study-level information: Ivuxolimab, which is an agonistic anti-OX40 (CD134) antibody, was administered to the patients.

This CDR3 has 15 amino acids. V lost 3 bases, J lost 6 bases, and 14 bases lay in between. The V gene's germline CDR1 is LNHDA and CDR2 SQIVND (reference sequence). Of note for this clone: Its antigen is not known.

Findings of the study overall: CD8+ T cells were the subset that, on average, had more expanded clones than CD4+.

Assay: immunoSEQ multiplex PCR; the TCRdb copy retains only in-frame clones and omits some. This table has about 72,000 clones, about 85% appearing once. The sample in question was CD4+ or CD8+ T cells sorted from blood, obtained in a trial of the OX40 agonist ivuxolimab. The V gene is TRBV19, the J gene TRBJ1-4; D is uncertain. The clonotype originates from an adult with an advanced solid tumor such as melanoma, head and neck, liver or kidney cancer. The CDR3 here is CASSIAPGPDEKLFF. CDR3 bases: TGTGCCAGTAGTATTGCCCCGGGCCCTGATGAAAAACTGTTTTTT.